This entry concerns a single TCR beta chain. Its antigen is as yet unknown. This record belongs to a study of vaccination effects on CD4 cells after COVID-19. Germline lookup yields CDR1 MNHEY and CDR2 SVGAGI. The V gene end was trimmed by 4 bases and the J gene end by 1 base; junction bases not matched to a gene: 6. The CDR3 sequence is 16 residues long. Expansion of antigen-specific CD4+ T cells with viral peptide pools was carried out by the ViraFEST assay before sequencing. CD4+ T cell isolation took place after 10 days of culture. Participants were vaccinated with two doses of either the BNT162b2 or mRNA-1273 vaccine. Regarding the study as a whole: Late post-vaccination samples showed marked contraction of infection- and vaccine-induced clones. Early post-infection timepoints were missing from the study, which also had few convalescent patients.

The assay was immunoSEQ multiplex PCR, and TCRdb's table has in-frame clones only and misses some. The table lists more than 60,000 clones, around 74% of them singletons, with about 1.6% in the top ten. Sequenced material: CD4+ T cells from PBMCs cultured with HCoV-229E spike peptides, taken after COVID-19 vaccination. This receptor was obtained from a human donor who received a COVID-19 vaccine. The chain employs TRBV6-5 and TRBJ1-1, with 10 bases matching TRBD1. This CDR3 is CASSSWTGGKNTEAFF. The CDR3 bases are TGTGCCAGCAGTTCCTGGACAGGGGGTAAGAACACTGAAGCTTTCTTT.